Included here is one TCR beta chain sequence, with context. The data belong to a study of blood T cell repertoires in COVID-19. As for the study in general: Acute and convalescent COVID-19 samples came from the United States, Italy and Spain.

The germline V gene encodes CDR1 GTSNPN and CDR2 SVGIG (reference sequence). The ends were cut back, 4 bases at V and 1 base at J, with 13 bases in the middle. The CDR3 extends over 14 amino acids. Each recovered donor of Cohort 3 presented with two negative PCRs, clearance, or symptom resolution. Per the original data handling: Amplification from reference gene primers served as the basis for estimated nucleated cell counts. The table came from immunoSEQ multiplex PCR; TCRdb's copy has only in-frame clones and leaves some out. D and trimming were read from the DNA, whereas the V and J calls and clone size are those reported in that table. The table lists 150,000 to 200,000 clones, approximately 80% of them singletons.

V gene TRBV30 combines with J gene TRBJ2-5; TRBD1 might be the D (6 bases). The sequencing sample was made of PBMCs or T cells enriched from blood (not recorded which). This clonotype was sampled from a man aged 40-50 years who had recovered from COVID-19. CDR3 residues: CAWTQGGTQETQYF. In nucleotides, the CDR3 is TGTGCCTGGACCCAAGGGGGAACCCAAGAGACCCAGTACTTC. The full variable domain, its missing parts supplied by reference TRBV30 and TRBJ2-5, is SQTIHQWPATLVQPVGSPLSLECTVEGTSNPNLYWYRQAAGRGLQLLFYSVGIGQISSEVPQNLSASRPQDRQFILSSKKLLLSDSGFYLCAWTQGGTQETQYFGPGTRLLVL.